This record looks at one T cell receptor beta chain sequence and its context. Its cognate antigen is unknown. Here immunoSEQ multiplex PCR was the method, and the copy in TCRdb shows in-frame clones only, minus some. Of some 25,000 clones in the sample, about 88% were seen once. This sample is part of a study of T cell responses to AZD1222 COVID-19 vaccine. Study results and caveats: Only after the peak T cell response were repertoires sampled. In a largely white British group with more females than males, clonal diversity was possibly underestimated.

CDR3 length: 14 amino acids. Between the trimmed V and J ends, which lost 6 bases and 3 bases, there was a span of 14 bases. Germline-derived CDR1 and CDR2 are MNHEY and SMNVEV (reference sequence). Sequenced material: peripheral blood, taken 28 days after the second AZD1222 dose. The TCR sequence derives from an adult who received the AZD1222 COVID-19 vaccine. This sequence joins TRBV27 and TRBJ2-5; D unclear. The CDR3 DNA follows: TGTGCCAGCAGCTATCCAGAACAGAAAGAGACCCAGTACTTC. Its protein is CASSYPEQKETQYF.